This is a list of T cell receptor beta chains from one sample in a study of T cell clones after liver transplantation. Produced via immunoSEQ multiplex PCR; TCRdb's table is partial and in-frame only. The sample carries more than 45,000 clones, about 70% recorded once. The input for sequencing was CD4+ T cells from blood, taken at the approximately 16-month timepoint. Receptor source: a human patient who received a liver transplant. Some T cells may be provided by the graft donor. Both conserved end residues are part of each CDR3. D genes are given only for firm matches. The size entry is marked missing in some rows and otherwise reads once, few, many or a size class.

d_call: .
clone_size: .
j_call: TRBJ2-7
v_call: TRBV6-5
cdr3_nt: TGTGCCAGCAGCCAAAGACTAGAAGGTCTTTACGAGCAGTACTTC
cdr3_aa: CASSQRLEGLYEQYF

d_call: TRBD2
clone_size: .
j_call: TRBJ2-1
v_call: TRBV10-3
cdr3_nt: TGTGCCATCAGGGTAGCGGGAGCGGGTAATGAGCAGTTCTTC
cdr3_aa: CAIRVAGAGNEQFF

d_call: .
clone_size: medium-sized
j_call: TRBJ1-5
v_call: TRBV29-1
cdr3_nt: TGCAGCGTTGGCCAGGGGCTATCGGGACAGCCCCAGCATTTT
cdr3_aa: CSVGQGLSGQPQHF

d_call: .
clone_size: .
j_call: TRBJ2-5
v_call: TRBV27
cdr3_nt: TGTGCCAGCAGTCCCCGGGGGCGGGAGACCCAGTACTTC
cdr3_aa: CASSPRGRETQYF

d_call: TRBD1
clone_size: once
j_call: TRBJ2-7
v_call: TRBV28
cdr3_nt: TGTGCCAGCAGTTCCTCCGGGACAGCCTCCTACGAGCAGTACTTC
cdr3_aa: CASSSSGTASYEQYF

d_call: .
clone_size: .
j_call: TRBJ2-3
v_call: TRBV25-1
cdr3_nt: TGTGCCAGCAGTGAATCTGGTACAGGGCTCACAGATACGCAGTATTTT
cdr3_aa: CASSESGTGLTDTQYF

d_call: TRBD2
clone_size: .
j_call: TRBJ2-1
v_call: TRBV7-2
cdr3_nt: TGTGCCAGCAGCCCCTCAGCGGGAGGGCGTAATGAGCAGTTCTTC
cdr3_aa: CASSPSAGGRNEQFF

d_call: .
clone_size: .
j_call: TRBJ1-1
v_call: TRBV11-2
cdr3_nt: TGTGCCAGCAGCGCCACGGCTGAAGCTTTCTTT
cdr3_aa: CASSATAEAFF

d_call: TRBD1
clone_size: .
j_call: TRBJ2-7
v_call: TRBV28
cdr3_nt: TGTGCCAGCAGTGTCGTGGGACAGCCCTACGAGCAGTACTTC
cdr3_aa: CASSVVGQPYEQYF

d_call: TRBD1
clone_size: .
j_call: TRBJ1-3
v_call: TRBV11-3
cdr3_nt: TGTGCCAGCAGCCCGGGACAGGGTCCCGGAAACACCATATATTTT
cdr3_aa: CASSPGQGPGNTIYF

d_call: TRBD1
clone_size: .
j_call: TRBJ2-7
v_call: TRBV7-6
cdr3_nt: TGTGCCAGCAGCTTAGGAGGGGGCTCTGGCGAGCAGTACTTC
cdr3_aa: CASSLGGGSGEQYF

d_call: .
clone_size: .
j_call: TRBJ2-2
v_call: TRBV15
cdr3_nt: TGTGCCACCAGCAGAGATGAGGGGGCCGGGGAGCTGTTTTTT
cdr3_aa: CATSRDEGAGELFF

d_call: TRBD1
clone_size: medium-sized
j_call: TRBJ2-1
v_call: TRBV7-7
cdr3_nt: TGTGCTAGCAGCTCCGGGACAGAATACAATGAGCAGTTCTTC
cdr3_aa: CASSSGTEYNEQFF